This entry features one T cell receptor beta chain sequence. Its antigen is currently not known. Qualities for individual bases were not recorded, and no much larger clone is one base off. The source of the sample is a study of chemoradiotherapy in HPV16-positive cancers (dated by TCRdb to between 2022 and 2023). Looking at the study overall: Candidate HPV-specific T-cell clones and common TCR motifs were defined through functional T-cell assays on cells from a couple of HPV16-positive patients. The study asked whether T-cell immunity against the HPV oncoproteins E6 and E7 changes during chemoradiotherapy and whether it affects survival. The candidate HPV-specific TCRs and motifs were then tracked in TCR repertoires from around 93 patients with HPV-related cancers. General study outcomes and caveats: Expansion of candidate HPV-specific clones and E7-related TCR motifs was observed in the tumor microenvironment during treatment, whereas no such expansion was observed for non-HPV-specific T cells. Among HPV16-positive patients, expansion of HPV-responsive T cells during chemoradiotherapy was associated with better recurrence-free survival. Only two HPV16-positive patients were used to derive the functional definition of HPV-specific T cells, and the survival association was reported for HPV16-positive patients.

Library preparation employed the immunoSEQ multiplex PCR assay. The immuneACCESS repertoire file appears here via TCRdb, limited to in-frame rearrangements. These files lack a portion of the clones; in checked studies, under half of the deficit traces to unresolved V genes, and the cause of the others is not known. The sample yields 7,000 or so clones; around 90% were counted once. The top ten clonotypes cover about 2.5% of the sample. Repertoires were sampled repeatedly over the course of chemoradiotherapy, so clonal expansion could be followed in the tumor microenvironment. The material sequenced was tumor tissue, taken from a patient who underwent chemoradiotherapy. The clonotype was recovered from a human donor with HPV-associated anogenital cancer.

CDR3 protein: CASSQDGVAGHNEQFF. The DNA sequence is as follows: TGTGCCAGCAGCCAAGATGGGGTAGCGGGCCACAATGAGCAGTTCTTC. The receptor chain draws on TRBV4-2 and TRBJ2-1; TRBD2 agrees with 7 junctional bases. From its cysteine to its phenylalanine, the CDR3 spans 16 amino acids. The read is trimmed to its CDR3 DNA, 48 bases read in frame from base 1. CDR1 and CDR2 were assigned from the germline V gene as LGHNA and YNFKEQ. V ends up 0 bases short and J 5 bases short, with an unmatched junction base count of 7.